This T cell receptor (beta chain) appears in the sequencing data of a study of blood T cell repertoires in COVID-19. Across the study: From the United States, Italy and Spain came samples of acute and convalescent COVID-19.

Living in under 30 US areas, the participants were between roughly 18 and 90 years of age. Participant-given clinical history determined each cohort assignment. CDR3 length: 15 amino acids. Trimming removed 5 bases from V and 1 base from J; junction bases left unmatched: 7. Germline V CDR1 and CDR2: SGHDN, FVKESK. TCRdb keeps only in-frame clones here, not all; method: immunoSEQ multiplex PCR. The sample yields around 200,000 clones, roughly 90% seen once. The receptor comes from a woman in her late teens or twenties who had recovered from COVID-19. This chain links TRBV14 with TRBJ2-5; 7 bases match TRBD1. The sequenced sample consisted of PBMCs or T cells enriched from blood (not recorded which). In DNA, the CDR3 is TGTGCCAGCAGCACACCCCGGGACAGCCAAGAGACCCAGTACTTC. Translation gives CASSTPRDSQETQYF. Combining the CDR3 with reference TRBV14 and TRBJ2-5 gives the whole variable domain EAGVTQFPSHSVIEKGQTVTLRCDPISGHDNLYWYRRVMGKEIKFLLHFVKESKQDESGMPNNRFLAERTGGTYSTLKVQPAELEDSGVYFCASSTPRDSQETQYFGPGTRLLVL.